This T cell receptor (beta chain) was recorded in a study of persistence of HIV-infected CD4 T cells. This clone was counted only a few times. As yet, its antigen is unknown. Overlapping HIV-1 Gag 15-mer peptides at 0.85 to 1 ug per peptide per mL were used. Responding CD4+ T cells were sorted by upregulation of both CD40 ligand and CD69. This was the immunoSEQ version 4 assay in survey mode. Assay: immunoSEQ multiplex PCR; the TCRdb copy retains only in-frame clones and omits some. The table shows some 23,000 clones, with 74% occurring only once. The J segment lost 7 bases and the V segment lost 3 bases, leaving 5 bases of the junction unmatched. The CDR3 is 15 amino acids. Germline assignment: CDR1 SGHTA and CDR2 FQGNSA.

The clonotype was recovered from an adult man with HIV who was CMV-seropositive. This rearrangement joins TRBV7-2 to TRBJ1-6, with TRBD1 matching over 8 bases. Here the sequenced sample was CD4+ T cells sorted from PBMCs after approximately 19-hour stimulation, taken from a patient who received antiretroviral therapy. The CDR3 DNA is TGTGCCAGCAGCTTCGTACGGACAGGGAATTCACCCCTCCACTTT. Amino acid sequence: CASSFVRTGNSPLHF.